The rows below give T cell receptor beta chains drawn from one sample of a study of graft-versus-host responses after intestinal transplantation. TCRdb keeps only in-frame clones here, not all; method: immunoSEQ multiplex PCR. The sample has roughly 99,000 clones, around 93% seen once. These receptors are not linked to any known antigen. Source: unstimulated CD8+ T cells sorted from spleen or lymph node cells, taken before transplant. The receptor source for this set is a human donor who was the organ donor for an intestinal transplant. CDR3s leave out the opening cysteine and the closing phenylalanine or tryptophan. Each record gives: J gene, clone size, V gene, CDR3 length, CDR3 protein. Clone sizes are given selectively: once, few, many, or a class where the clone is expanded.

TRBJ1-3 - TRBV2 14 AKLRGGDGSGNTIY
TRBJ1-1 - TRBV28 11 ASSPLAVTEAF
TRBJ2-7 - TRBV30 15 AWSPPPGEGRDHEQY
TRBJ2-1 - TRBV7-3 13 ASSLGWASYNEQF
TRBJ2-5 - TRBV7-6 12 ASSSWGGKETQY
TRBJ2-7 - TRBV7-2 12 ASSHLDRGYEQY
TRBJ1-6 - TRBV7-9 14 ASSGRSGRDNSPLH
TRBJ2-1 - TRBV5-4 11 ASSLDRGHEQF
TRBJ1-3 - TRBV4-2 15 ASSQDPGWASGNTIY
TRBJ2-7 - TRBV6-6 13 ASSYGDRNTYEQY
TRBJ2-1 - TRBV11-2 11 ASSLGQGYEQF
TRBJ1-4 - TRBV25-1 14 ASSAHRDRYNEKLF
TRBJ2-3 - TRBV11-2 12 ASSPGLVTDTQY
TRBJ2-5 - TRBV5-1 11 ASSFGVQETQY
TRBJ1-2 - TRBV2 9 AREGTASYT
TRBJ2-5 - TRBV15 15 ATSRDFSRESQETQY
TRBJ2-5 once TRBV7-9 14 ASSLVYYVEIETQY
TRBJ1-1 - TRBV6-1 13 ASTEWQGGSTEAF
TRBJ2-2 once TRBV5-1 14 ASSLAQVLYTGELF
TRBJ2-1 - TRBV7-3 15 ASSLFSGTSAGNEQF
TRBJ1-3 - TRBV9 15 ASSVRDTLNSGNTIY
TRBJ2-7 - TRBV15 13 ATSDQTGGGYEQY
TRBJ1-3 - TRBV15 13 ATSRDGTGANTIY
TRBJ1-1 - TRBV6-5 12 ASSWGLTNTEAF
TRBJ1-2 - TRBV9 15 ASSVVGEGYWSYGYT
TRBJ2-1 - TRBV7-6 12 ASSLWGQGNEQF
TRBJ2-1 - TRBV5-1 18 ASSLPRDRTTVRTYNEQF
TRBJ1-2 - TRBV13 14 ASGVGGATSNYGYT
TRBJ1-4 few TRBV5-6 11 ASSPTGAEKLF
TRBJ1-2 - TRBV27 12 ASSPPGGNYGYT
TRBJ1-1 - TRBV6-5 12 ASSYSKGYTEAF
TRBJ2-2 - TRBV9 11 ASSVAGTGELF
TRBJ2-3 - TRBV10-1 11 ASGQGRTDTQY
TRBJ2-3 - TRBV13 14 ASSLAHYTFTDTQY
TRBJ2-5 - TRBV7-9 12 ASSLLSVLETQY
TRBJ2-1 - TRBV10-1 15 ASSETIAASGNNEQF
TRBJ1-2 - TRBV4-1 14 ASSQEPVGDEYGYT
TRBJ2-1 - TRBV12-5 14 ASGLGSTTFGREQF
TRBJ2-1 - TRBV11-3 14 ASSLLTSGRRGEQF
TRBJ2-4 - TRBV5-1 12 ASSLGYTKNIQY
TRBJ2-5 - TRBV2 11 ASSETEQETQY
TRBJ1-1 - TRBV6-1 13 ASSGDGQGVLGAF
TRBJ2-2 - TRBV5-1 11 ASSLANTGELF
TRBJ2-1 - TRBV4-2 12 ASGWASGSNEQF
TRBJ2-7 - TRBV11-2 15 ASSGPPIARSQPEQY